The 21 T cell receptor beta chains in this list originate from one sample, sequenced in a study of CD8 T cells in ankylosing spondylitis (dated by TCRdb to the late 2010s). Library method: 5' RACE. Reads for this sample came from an Illumina HiSeq 2500. The public reads were run again by TCRdb, first through fastp at Q25 and then through MiXCR, and only productive beta chains were kept. Every distinct CDR3 protein forms one entry, paired with its most common genes and DNA. The sample has about 33,000 distinct CDR3 sequences on record, roughly 11% of them singletons. In total, the top ten clones hold around 20% of the sample. Sequenced sample: synovial fluid, either unsorted or a sorted T cell fraction (not recorded which). The receptors come from a male donor with ankylosing spondylitis.

The rearrangement uses TRBV11-3 and TRBJ2-2; 10 nucleotides align to TRBD1. The germline V gene has CDR1 SGHNT and CDR2 YENEEA. CDR3 length equals 15 residues. The V and J ends lost 5 bases and 7 bases, in that order; junction bases with no gene match: 7. Here the CDR3 reads CASSPGTGVIGELFF. CDR3 DNA: TGTGCCAGCAGCCCTGGGACAGGGGTTATCGGGGAGCTGTTTTTT. The full variable domain, in which reference TRBV11-3 and TRBJ2-2 provide the parts outside the CDR3, is EAGVVQSPRYKIIEKKQPVAFWCNPISGHNTLYWYLQNLGQGPELLIRYENEEAVDDSQLPKDRFSAERLKGVDSTLKIQPAELGDSAVYLCASSPGTGVIGELFFGEGSRLTVL.

There are many counts of this clonotype. The chain uses TRBV14 and TRBJ1-2; D gene unclear. Germline CDR1 SGHDN, CDR2 FVKESK. There are 12 residues in the CDR3. Between the trimmed V and J ends, which lost 3 bases and 8 bases, there was a span of 10 bases. Here the CDR3 DNA reads TGTGCCAGCAGCCAGGGGTTGGAGGGCTACACCTTC. This encodes CASSQGLEGYTF.

This clonotype has more than one count but fewer than ten. The chain joins TRBV4-1 to TRBJ1-4, with D perhaps matching TRBD1 (5 bases). CDR1 and CDR2 (germline): MGHRA, YSYEKL. There are 16 residues in the CDR3. Trimming pared 3 bases from V and 7 bases from J, leaving 18 bases between. The CDR3 sequence is CASSQGLLWGGEKLFF. For the CDR3, the DNA is TGCGCCAGCAGCCAGGGCTTGTTGTGGGGGGGTGAAAAACTGTTTTTT.

At least ten counts were recorded for this clonotype. This chain joins TRBV12-3 or TRBV12-4 and TRBJ2-2, with D unclear. Trimming removed 2 bases at V and 6 bases at J, with 13 bases between. The CDR3 spans 15 residues. The CDR3 sequence is CASSLPGRVPGELFF. The CDR3 DNA follows: TGTGCCAGCAGTTTACCGGGCCGGGTTCCCGGGGAGCTGTTTTTT.

This clonotype was seen more than once but under ten times. The rearrangement links TRBV29-1 to TRBJ2-7; 12 positions match TRBD2. The germline gives CDR1 SQVTM, CDR2 ANQGSEA. The V and J ends lost 7 bases and 3 bases, in that order; junction bases with no gene match: 4. The CDR3 consists of 13 residues. This CDR3 is CSGRLAGVYEQYF. For the CDR3, the DNA is TGCAGCGGGAGACTAGCGGGAGTCTACGAGCAGTACTTC.

The CDR3 nucleotides are TGTGCCTCCGGAGGGGGTGTGAACACCGGGGAGCTGTTTTTT. It codes for CASGGGVNTGELFF. The rearrangement joins TRBV30 to TRBJ2-2; D tentatively fits TRBD1 or TRBD2 (6 bases each). V was clipped by 7 bases and J by 1 base, with 13 bases between them. Germline-derived CDR1 and CDR2 are GTSNPN and SVGIG (reference sequence). The CDR3 contains 14 residues.

This sequence joins TRBV11-1 and TRBJ2-4, with D perhaps TRBD2 (6 bases). V was pared by 1 base and J by 1 base, with 17 bases between. The germline CDR1 and CDR2 sequences are SGHAT and FQDESV (reference sequence). This CDR3 has 18 residues. CDR3 in DNA: TGTGCCAGCAGCTTAGGCCGAGTTAGGGACTGGGCCAAAAACATTCAGTACTTC. Protein product: CASSLGRVRDWAKNIQYF.

This clonotype has a count of ten or more. V and J are TRBV20-1 and TRBJ2-7, with TRBD2 matching over 7 bases. V shed 6 bases, J shed 3 bases, and the junction held 8 bases outside the gene matches. The CDR3 length is 13 residues. Looked up from germline, CDR1 is DFQATT and CDR2 is SNEGSKA (reference sequence). Written as DNA, the CDR3 is TGCAGTGCAACAAGCGGGGTAGGCTACGAGCAGTACTTC. The encoded protein is CSATSGVGYEQYF.

This clonotype showed up just a few times. The V and J genes are TRBV2 and TRBJ2-3; D is ambiguous. Trimming took off 2 bases at V and 0 bases at J, with 6 bases between the two ends. Germline V gene sequence: CDR1 SNHLY, CDR2 FYNNEI. The CDR3 covers 14 residues. CDR3 residues: CASSESWSTDTQYF. CDR3 bases: TGTGCCAGCAGTGAATCGTGGAGCACAGATACGCAGTATTTT.

Ten or more counts support this clonotype. The CDR3 reads CSARNPPTGRNEQFF. The CDR3 DNA reads TGCAGTGCTAGAAATCCTCCTACAGGGCGGAATGAGCAGTTCTTC. The chain joins TRBV20-1 to TRBJ2-1; a weak D match, TRBD1 (6 bases). Looked up from germline, CDR1 is DFQATT and CDR2 is SNEGSKA (reference sequence). The CDR3 is made up of 15 amino acids. V was pared by 2 bases and J by 7 bases, with 18 bases between.

This clonotype was observed a handful of times. This rearrangement joins TRBV3-1 to TRBJ2-2, with a possible D match to TRBD2 (6 bases). Germline V gene sequence: CDR1 LGHDT, CDR2 YNNKEL (reference sequence). This CDR3 has 16 amino acids. V dropped 3 bases and J dropped 6 bases, with 17 bases sitting between them. The CDR3 nucleotides are TGTGCCAGCAGCCAGTCTAGAGGGAGGAGGGCCGGGGAGCTGTTTTTT. Encoded protein: CASSQSRGRRAGELFF.

This clonotype showed up just a few times. The J gene is TRBJ2-7, the V gene TRBV5-6, with 8 bases matching TRBD1. This CDR3 has 17 amino acids. The ends lost 5 bases at V and 3 bases at J; junction bases unmatched: 16. Germline CDR1 is SGHDT and CDR2 is YYEEEE. CDR3 sequence: CASSFFSDRAFFYEQYF. CDR3 nucleotides: TGTGCCAGCAGTTTTTTCTCGGACAGGGCTTTTTTCTACGAGCAGTACTTC.

This clonotype has a count of ten or more. The rearrangement links TRBV29-1 to TRBJ2-5; D is possibly TRBD1 (6 bases). This CDR3 region has 13 residues. Trimming stripped 7 bases from V and 1 base from J, with 13 bases between. Per germline, CDR1 SQVTM and CDR2 ANQGSEA. Written as DNA, the CDR3 is TGCAGCGGCCGGGACATCGTCCAAGAGACCCAGTACTTC. Translating gives CSGRDIVQETQYF.

V gene TRBV6-6 combines with J gene TRBJ1-5; D is possibly TRBD1 (5 bases). The CDR3 is 13 amino acids. V lost 5 bases to trimming and J lost 5 bases, with 10 bases between them. Per the germline V gene, CDR1 is MNHNY and CDR2 is SVGAGI (reference sequence). The CDR3 sequence is CASSGGLDQPQHF. CDR3 coding DNA: TGTGCCAGCAGTGGGGGATTGGATCAGCCCCAGCATTTT.

This clonotype has a count of ten or more. The chain uses TRBV18 and TRBJ2-4; perhaps TRBD2 as D (6 bases). The length of the CDR3 is 15 residues. Looked up from germline, CDR1 is KGHSH and CDR2 is LQKENI. V gave up 0 bases and J gave up 7 bases, with 13 bases separating them. The CDR3 is CASSPPDSRGNIQYF. CDR3 coding DNA: TGTGCCAGCTCACCACCTGATTCTCGGGGGAACATTCAGTACTTC.

This clonotype was detected a few times. The chain recombines TRBV7-3 with TRBJ2-1; 8 nucleotides line up with TRBD2. V was clipped by 2 bases and J by 7 bases; unmatched bases: 7. Germline V CDR1 and CDR2: SGHTA, FQGTGA. CDR3 length: 15 amino acids. This CDR3 reads CASSLVLAGANEQFF. The CDR3 bases are TGTGCCAGCAGCTTAGTGCTAGCGGGCGCTAATGAGCAGTTCTTC.

This clonotype showed up many times. This chain uses TRBV7-9 with TRBJ2-2; 8 bases agree with TRBD2. Germline trimming cut 5 bases from V and 8 bases from J; bases unmatched to any gene: 7. CDR3 length equals 14 residues. CDR1 and CDR2 (germline): SEHNR, FQNEAQ (reference sequence). The DNA for the CDR3 is TGTGCCAGCAGCCCAGGACTAGCCGCGGGGGAGCTGTTTTTT. It codes for CASSPGLAAGELFF.

The chain joins TRBV11-2 to TRBJ2-3; D remains ambiguous. With 0 bases removed from V and 5 bases from J, the gap between germline ends came to 9 bases. This CDR3 comprises 14 residues. Germline values: CDR1 SGHAT, CDR2 FQNNGV. In nucleotides, the CDR3 is TGTGCCAGCAGCTTAGATCTTATGATAGATACGCAGTATTTT. Encoded protein: CASSLDLMIDTQYF.

This clonotype was seen a few times. This chain uses TRBV7-3 with TRBJ2-2; 11 bases line up with TRBD2. The V gene end was trimmed by 3 bases and the J gene end by 5 bases; junction bases not matched to a gene: 5. Germline lookup yields CDR1 SGHTA and CDR2 FQGTGA. This CDR3 contains 16 residues. The CDR3 reads CASSFIAGGVTGELFF. DNA for the CDR3: TGTGCCAGCAGCTTCATAGCGGGAGGGGTGACCGGGGAGCTGTTTTTT. The whole variable domain, filled in from reference TRBV7-3 and TRBJ2-2, reads GAGVSQTPSNKVTEKGKYVELRCDPISGHTALYWYRQSLGQGPEFLIYFQGTGAADDSGLPNDRFFAVRPEGSVSTLKIQRTERGDSAVYLCASSFIAGGVTGELFFGEGSRLTVL.

This clonotype occurred many times. The chain links TRBV19 to TRBJ2-3, with a weak D call TRBD2 (5 bases). V shed 8 bases and J shed 0 bases, with 15 bases lying between them. Germline values: CDR1 LNHDA, CDR2 SQIVND (reference sequence). The CDR3 is 15 amino acids. CDR3 in DNA: TGTGCCAGTTCCTCGGATAGCGCTAGCACAGATACGCAGTATTTT. This gives the protein CASSSDSASTDTQYF.

This clonotype has at least ten counts. This rearrangement joins TRBV6-6 to TRBJ1-3, with TRBD1 as a possible D gene (6 bases). Trimming took 2 bases from V and 2 from J, leaving 13 bases between them. The CDR3 runs 16 residues. CDR1 and CDR2 from the germline V gene are MNHNY and SVGAGI (reference sequence). The CDR3 loop is CASSYLDRQAGNTIYF. Here the CDR3 DNA reads TGTGCCAGCAGTTACCTAGACCGACAGGCTGGAAACACCATATATTTT.